This T cell receptor beta chain was documented in a study of T-cell reconstitution after alpha-beta-depleted transplantation in children. It was with unique molecular identifiers that the TCRbeta library was prepared. TCRdb recomputed calls from the PCR reads with MiXCR, one row per CDR3 protein. This sample carries 350,000 to 400,000 distinct CDR3 sequences, 13% of them seen once, and the ten largest clones take around 4.5%. The TCR comes from a human donor who donated a stem cell graft to a child with Fanconi anemia. Sequenced material: PBMCs, taken from the stem cell graft.

The CDR3 nucleotides read TGTGCCAGCAGTGAGAGGGACAGCTTCACAAATGAAAAACTGTTTTTT. Translation: CASSERDSFTNEKLFF. The V and J genes are TRBV12-3 or TRBV12-4 and TRBJ1-4; TRBD1 aligns across 7 bases. The V gene end was trimmed by 5 bases and the J gene end by 5 bases; junction bases not matched to a gene: 11. CDR3 length equals 16 residues.